A selection of T cell receptor beta chains follows, all from one sample in a study of cytomegalovirus exposure and HLA in healthy donors. Clones were sequenced by immunoSEQ multiplex PCR, and TCRdb holds only the in-frame ones, with some missing. The repertoire consists of 50,000 to 65,000 clones, with under 80% occurring once and the leading ten covering 5.4%. Sequenced material: PBMCs. All receptors derive from a woman aged 30 to 39 in good health and CMV-seronegative. CDR3s include the opening cysteine and the closing phenylalanine or tryptophan. Fields, in order: clone size, D gene, J gene, V gene, CDR3 DNA, CDR3 protein. D genes are given only for firm matches. Clone size is not always given. Where it is, it says once, few, many or a class for expanded clones.

.,.,TRBJ1-3,TRBV6-6,TGTGCCAGCAGTTCTCCAGACCGGGATGGTGGAAACACCATATATTTT,CASSSPDRDGGNTIYF
.,.,TRBJ1-1,TRBV7-9,TGTGCCAGCAGCTTATCCGGGGACACTGAAGCTTTCTTT,CASSLSGDTEAFF
once,TRBD2,TRBJ2-4,TRBV5-3,TGTGCCAGAAGCTTGTCGGCTGCTAGGCTAGCGGGAGGTAAGGTCAAAAACATTCAGTACTTC,CARSLSAARLAGGKVKNIQYF
.,.,TRBJ1-5,TRBV28,TGTGCCAGCAGTCGTTGGACAGTTCCCGGCAATCAGCCCCAGCATTTT,CASSRWTVPGNQPQHF
.,.,TRBJ1-5,TRBV6-5,TGTACCAGCAGTAGGAGTCGGGGTAGCAATCAGCCCCAGCATTTT,CTSSRSRGSNQPQHF
few,.,TRBJ2-1,TRBV2,TGTGCCAGCAGTGACTATCAGGGCCTCGGTGAGCAGTTCTTC,CASSDYQGLGEQFF
once,TRBD2,TRBJ2-1,TRBV27,TGTGCCAGCAGGGTCACTAGCGGGAATGAGCAGTTCTTC,CASRVTSGNEQFF
.,.,TRBJ2-5,TRBV5-1,TGCGCCAGCAACCGGGCGGGAAGAACTAGGGAGACCCAGTACTTC,CASNRAGRTRETQYF
.,TRBD2,TRBJ2-2,TRBV27,TGTGCCAGTTACGGGGGGGACGCCGGGGAGCTGTTTTTT,CASYGGDAGELFF
.,TRBD2,TRBJ2-3,TRBV11-3,TGTGCCAGCAGCTTGACTAGCGCTAGCACAGATACGCAGTATTTT,CASSLTSASTDTQYF
.,.,TRBJ2-7,TRBV5-1,TGCGCCAGCAGCTTGGCTTCTACAGGTTCCAAATCCTACGAGCAGTACTTC,CASSLASTGSKSYEQYF
.,.,TRBJ1-1,TRBV25-1,TGTGCCAGCAGTAACGGGGGAGGAACTTTGGGCACTGAAGCTTTCTTT,CASSNGGGTLGTEAFF
.,.,TRBJ2-7,TRBV14,TGTGCCAGCAGCCCGGGCGAGGGTCGAGGCTTCTACGAGCAGTACTTC,CASSPGEGRGFYEQYF
.,TRBD1,TRBJ1-6,TRBV6-6,TGTGCCAGCAGGCCAGACAGGGACAATTCACCCCTCCACTTT,CASRPDRDNSPLHF
.,.,TRBJ1-1,TRBV18,TGTGCCAGCTCATCCAGACAGGAGAACACTGAAGCTTTCTTT,CASSSRQENTEAFF
.,TRBD1,TRBJ2-4,TRBV7-6,TGTGCCAGCAGCCCAGCTGAGGGGGCGCTCGGAGTAGCCAAAAACATTCAGTACTTC,CASSPAEGALGVAKNIQYF
.,.,TRBJ2-1,TRBV18,TGTGCCAGCTCACCAACGGAGGGCTTAGACTACAATGAGCAGTTCTTC,CASSPTEGLDYNEQFF
.,TRBD1,TRBJ1-1,TRBV11-2,TGTGCCAGCAGCTTATGGGACAGGGGGGTTACCACTGAAGCTTTCTTT,CASSLWDRGVTTEAFF
.,.,TRBJ1-5,TRBV9,TGTGCCAGCAGCGTAGACCCAGGGGAAACGCCCCAGCATTTT,CASSVDPGETPQHF
.,TRBD1,TRBJ1-2,TRBV2,TGTGCCAGCATTGACAGGGGTTCCGCTAACTATGGCTACACCTTC,CASIDRGSANYGYTF
.,.,TRBJ2-1,TRBV6-4,TGTGCCAGCAGTGAACGGGAAACCTACAATGAGCAGTTCTTC,CASSERETYNEQFF
few,TRBD1,TRBJ2-7,TRBV6-5,TGTGCCAGCAGTCGGGACAGGGGTTACGAGCAGTACTTC,CASSRDRGYEQYF
.,TRBD1,TRBJ1-5,TRBV2,TGTGCCTGCAACAGGGGGGGGACTAATCAGCCCCAGCATTTT,CACNRGGTNQPQHF
.,TRBD1,TRBJ1-2,TRBV6-5,TGTGCCAGCAGTCCATGGACAGGGACATTGTGGGGCTACACCTTC,CASSPWTGTLWGYTF
once,TRBD2,TRBJ2-7,TRBV7-9,TGTGCCAGCAGCACACGGACTAGCGGATACTACGAGCAGTACTTC,CASSTRTSGYYEQYF
.,.,TRBJ2-7,TRBV9,TGTGCCAGCAGCGCCCGTCTAGGCGAGCAGTACTTC,CASSARLGEQYF
.,.,TRBJ2-3,TRBV7-6,TGTGCCAGCAGCTTTACTCCAGATACGCAGTATTTT,CASSFTPDTQYF
once,TRBD1,TRBJ2-3,TRBV7-9,TGTGCCAGCAGCCAGGGACAGGGACCTCACACAGATACGCAGTATTTT,CASSQGQGPHTDTQYF
.,.,TRBJ1-4,TRBV4-3,TGCGCCAGCAGCCCCGAGGGCGGTAGGGAAAAACTGTTTTTT,CASSPEGGREKLFF
.,TRBD1,TRBJ1-1,TRBV30,TGTGCCTCCGGGACAGGGGTAACTGAAGCTTTCTTT,CASGTGVTEAFF
.,TRBD1,TRBJ1-4,TRBV19,TGTGCCAGTAGTATTTTCCCTTCTTTTAGGACAGGGGAAGGTACTAATGAAAAACTGTTTTTT,CASSIFPSFRTGEGTNEKLFF
.,TRBD1,TRBJ2-3,TRBV7-9,TGTGCCAGCAGCCATACGGGGACAGGGGCGCGAATCCCCACATATACGCAGTATTTT,CASSHTGTGARIPTYTQYF
.,.,TRBJ2-1,TRBV7-9,TGTGCCAGCAGCTTAGTTCGGGGATTTTACAATGAGCAGTTCTTC,CASSLVRGFYNEQFF
.,TRBD2,TRBJ2-7,TRBV27,TGTGCCAGCAGCCCCGGGACTAGCGGGAGGTACGAGCAGTACTTC,CASSPGTSGRYEQYF
.,.,TRBJ2-3,TRBV5-6,TGTGCCAGCAGCTTGGAGCGAGTAGATACGCAGTATTTT,CASSLERVDTQYF
once,TRBD2,TRBJ2-3,TRBV19,TGTGCCAGTAGTGTAAGACTAGCGGGAGTAACAGATACGCAGTATTTT,CASSVRLAGVTDTQYF
.,.,TRBJ2-1,TRBV5-1,TGCGCCAGCAGCCCCGACGAGGACAATGAGCAGTTCTTC,CASSPDEDNEQFF
few,TRBD1,TRBJ1-2,TRBV18,TGTGCCAGCTCACCAGAGACAGGGAGTAGCTATGGCTACACCTTC,CASSPETGSSYGYTF